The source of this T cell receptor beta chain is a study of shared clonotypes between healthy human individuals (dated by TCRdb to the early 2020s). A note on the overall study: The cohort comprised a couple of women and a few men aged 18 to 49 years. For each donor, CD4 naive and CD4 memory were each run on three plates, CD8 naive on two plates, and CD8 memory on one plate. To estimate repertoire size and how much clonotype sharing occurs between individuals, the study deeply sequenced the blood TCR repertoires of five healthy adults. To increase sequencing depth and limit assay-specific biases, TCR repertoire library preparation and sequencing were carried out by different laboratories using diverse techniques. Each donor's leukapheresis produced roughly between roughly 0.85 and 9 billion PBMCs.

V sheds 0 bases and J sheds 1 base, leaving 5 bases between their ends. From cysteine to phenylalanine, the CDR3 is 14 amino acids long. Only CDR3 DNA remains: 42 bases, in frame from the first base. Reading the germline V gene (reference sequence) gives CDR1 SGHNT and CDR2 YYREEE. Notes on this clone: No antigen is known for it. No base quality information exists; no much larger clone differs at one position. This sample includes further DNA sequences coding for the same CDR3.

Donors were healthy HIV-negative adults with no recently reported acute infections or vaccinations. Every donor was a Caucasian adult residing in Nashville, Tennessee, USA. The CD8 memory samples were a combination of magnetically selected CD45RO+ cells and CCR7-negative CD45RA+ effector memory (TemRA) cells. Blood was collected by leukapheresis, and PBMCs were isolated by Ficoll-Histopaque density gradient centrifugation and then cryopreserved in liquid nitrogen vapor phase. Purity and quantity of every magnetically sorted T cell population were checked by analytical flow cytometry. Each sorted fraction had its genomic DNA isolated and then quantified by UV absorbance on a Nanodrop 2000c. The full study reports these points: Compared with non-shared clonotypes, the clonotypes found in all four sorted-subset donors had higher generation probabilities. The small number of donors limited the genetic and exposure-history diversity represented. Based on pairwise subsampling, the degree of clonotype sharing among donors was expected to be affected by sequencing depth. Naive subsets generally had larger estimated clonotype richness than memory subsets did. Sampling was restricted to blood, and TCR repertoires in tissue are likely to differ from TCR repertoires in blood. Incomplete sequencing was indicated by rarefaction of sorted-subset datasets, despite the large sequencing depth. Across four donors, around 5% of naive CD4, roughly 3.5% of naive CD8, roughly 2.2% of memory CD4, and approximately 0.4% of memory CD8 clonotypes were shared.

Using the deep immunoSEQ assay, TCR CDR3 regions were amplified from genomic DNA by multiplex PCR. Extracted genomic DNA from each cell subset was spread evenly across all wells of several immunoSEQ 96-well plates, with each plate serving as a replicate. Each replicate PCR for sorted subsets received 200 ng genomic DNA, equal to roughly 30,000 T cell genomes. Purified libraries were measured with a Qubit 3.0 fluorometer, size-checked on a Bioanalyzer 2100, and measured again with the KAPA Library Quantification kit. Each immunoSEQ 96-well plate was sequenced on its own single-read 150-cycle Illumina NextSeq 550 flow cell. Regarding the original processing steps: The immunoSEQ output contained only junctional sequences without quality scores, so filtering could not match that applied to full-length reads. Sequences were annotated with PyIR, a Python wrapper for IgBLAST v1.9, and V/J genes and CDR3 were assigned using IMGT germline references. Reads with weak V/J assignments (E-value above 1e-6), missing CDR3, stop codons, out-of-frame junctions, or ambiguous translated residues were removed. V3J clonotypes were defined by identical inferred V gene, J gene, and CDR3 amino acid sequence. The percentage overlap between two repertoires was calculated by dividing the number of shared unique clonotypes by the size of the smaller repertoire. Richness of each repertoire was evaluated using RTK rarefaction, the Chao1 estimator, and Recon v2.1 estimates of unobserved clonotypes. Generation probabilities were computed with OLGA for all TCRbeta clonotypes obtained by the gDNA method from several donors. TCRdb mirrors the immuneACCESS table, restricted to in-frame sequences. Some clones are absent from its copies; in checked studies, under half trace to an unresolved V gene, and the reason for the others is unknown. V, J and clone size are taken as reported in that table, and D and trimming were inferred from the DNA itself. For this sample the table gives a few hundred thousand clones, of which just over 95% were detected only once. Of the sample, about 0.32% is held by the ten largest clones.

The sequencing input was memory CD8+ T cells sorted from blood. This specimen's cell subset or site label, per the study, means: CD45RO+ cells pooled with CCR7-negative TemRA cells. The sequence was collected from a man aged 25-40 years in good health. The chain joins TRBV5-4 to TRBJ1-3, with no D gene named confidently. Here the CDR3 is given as CASSLGGSGNTIYF. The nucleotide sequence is TGTGCCAGCAGCTTGGGAGGATCTGGAAACACCATATATTTT.